This T cell receptor (beta chain) was identified in a study of shared clonotypes between healthy human individuals. Findings of the study overall: Tissues were not sampled, only blood, and their repertoires likely differ.

The table came from immunoSEQ multiplex PCR; TCRdb's copy has only in-frame clones and leaves some out. The sample lists millions of clones, about 92% occurring once. A word on this clone: Its matching antigen is unknown.

In germline, CDR1 is SGHNT, CDR2 YYREEE (reference sequence). V was trimmed by 1 base and J by 4 bases, leaving 11 bases between them. The CDR3 runs to 14 residues. The study enrolled healthy HIV-negative adults without recent acute infections or vaccinations as donors. Each sample came from a Caucasian adult donor living in Nashville, Tennessee. The specimen sequenced was naive CD4+ T cells sorted from blood. Subset defined: CD45RA+ positively selected. The TCR originated in a man aged 18 to 29 in good health. The chain recombines TRBV5-4 with TRBJ1-1; D perhaps matches TRBD1 (5 bases). Written as DNA, the CDR3 is TGTGCCAGCAGCTTGTTTCAGGGTAGCACTGAAGCTTTCTTT. Protein sequence: CASSLFQGSTEAFF.